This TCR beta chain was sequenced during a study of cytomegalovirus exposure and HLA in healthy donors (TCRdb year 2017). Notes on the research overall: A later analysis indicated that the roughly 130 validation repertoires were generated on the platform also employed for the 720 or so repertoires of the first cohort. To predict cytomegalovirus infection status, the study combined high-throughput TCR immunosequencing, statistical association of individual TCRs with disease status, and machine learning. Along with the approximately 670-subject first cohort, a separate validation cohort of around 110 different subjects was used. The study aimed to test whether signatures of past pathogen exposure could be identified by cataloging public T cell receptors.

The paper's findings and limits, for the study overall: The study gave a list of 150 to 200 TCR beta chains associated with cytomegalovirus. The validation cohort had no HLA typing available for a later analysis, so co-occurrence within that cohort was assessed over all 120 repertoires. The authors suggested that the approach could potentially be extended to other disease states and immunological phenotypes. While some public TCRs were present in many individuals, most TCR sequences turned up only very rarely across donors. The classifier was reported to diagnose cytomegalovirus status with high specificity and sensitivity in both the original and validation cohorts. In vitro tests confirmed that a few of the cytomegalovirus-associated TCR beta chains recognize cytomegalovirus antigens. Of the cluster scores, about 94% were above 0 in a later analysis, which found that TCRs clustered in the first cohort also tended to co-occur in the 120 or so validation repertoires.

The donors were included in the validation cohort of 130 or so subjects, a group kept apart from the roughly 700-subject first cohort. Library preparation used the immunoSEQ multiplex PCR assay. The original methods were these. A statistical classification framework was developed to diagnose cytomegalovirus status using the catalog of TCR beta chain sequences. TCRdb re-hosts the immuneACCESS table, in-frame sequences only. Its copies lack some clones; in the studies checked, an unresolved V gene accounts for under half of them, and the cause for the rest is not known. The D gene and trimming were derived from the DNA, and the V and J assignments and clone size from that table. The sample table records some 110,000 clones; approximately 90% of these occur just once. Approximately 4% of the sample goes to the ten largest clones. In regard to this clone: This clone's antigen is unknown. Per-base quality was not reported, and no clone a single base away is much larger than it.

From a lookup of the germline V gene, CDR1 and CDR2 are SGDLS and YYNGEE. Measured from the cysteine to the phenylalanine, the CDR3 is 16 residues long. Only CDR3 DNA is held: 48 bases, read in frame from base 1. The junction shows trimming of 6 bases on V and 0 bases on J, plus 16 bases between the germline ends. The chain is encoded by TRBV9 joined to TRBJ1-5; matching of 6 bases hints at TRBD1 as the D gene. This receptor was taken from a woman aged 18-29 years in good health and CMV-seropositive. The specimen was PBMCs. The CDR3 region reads CASIAPQGNSNQPQHF. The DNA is TGTGCCAGCATCGCACCGCAGGGGAATAGCAATCAGCCCCAGCATTTT.